This TCR beta chain was sequenced during a study of read filtering for tumor transcriptome and immune sequencing. Study-wide background: Under ten patients were R-ISS I, approximately 15 were R-ISS II, about seven were R-ISS III. After DNase treatment, RNA was made into whole-transcriptome libraries. IR-seq gave about 4.05 to 11 million TCR reads per sample; RNA-seq gave about 75 to 1,300.

This CDR3 is built from 14 residues. V shed 5 bases and J shed 7 bases, with 15 bases lying between them. Per germline, CDR1 SEHNR and CDR2 FQNEAQ (reference sequence). The library was built from about 400 ng RNA with molecular barcoded adaptors for alpha/delta and beta/gamma chains. A single record per CDR3 protein comes from TCRdb applying MiXCR to the reads. The sample records over 55,000 distinct CDR3 sequences, around 14% being singletons. This clonotype came up a few times. Its specificity is unknown. Since a much larger clone is just one base distant, this may be a read error. Regarding the study as a whole: Correlation between methods rose after single-read clonotypes were removed.

The specimen sequenced was a population of CD138-negative cells sorted from bone marrow. The clonotype comes from a donor at least 40 years old with multiple myeloma. The rearrangement joins TRBV7-9 to TRBJ2-1; possibly TRBD1 for D (5 bases). The CDR3 loop reads CASSILTAKNEQFF. The CDR3 coding sequence is TGTGCCAGCAGCATTCTGACAGCGAAAAATGAGCAGTTCTTC.